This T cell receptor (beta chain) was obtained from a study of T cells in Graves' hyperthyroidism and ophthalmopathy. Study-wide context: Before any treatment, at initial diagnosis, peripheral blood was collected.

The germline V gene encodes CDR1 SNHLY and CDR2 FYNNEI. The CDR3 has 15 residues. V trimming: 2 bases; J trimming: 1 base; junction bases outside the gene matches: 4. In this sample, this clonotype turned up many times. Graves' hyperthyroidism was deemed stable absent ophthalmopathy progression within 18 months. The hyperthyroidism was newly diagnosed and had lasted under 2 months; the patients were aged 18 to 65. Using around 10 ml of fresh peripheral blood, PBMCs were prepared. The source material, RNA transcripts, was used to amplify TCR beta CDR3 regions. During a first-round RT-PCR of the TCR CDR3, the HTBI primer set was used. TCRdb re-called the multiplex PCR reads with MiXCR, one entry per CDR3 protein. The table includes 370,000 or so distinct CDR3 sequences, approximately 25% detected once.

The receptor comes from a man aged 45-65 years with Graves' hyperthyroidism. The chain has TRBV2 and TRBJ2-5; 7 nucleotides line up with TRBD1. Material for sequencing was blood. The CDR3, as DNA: TGTGCCAGCAGTGAAACAGGGGTTATCCAAGAGACCCAGTACTTC. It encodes CASSETGVIQETQYF.